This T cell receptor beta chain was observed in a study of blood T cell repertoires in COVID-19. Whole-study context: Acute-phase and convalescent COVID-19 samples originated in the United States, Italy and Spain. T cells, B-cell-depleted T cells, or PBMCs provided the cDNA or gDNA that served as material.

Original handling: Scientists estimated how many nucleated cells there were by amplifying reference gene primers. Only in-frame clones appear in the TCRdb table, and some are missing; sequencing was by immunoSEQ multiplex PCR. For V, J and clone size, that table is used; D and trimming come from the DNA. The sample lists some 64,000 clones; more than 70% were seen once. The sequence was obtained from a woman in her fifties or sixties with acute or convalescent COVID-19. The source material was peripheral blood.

The CDR3 region is CAYSPGHLNTGELFF. The CDR3 coding sequence is TGTGCCTACTCACCGGGACACTTGAACACCGGGGAGCTGTTTTTT. This chain links TRBV5-4 with TRBJ2-2; maybe TRBD1 (6 bases). There are 15 residues in the CDR3. From germline, CDR1 is SGHNT and CDR2 YYREEE (reference sequence). V was trimmed by 10 bases and J by 1 base, leaving 17 bases between them.